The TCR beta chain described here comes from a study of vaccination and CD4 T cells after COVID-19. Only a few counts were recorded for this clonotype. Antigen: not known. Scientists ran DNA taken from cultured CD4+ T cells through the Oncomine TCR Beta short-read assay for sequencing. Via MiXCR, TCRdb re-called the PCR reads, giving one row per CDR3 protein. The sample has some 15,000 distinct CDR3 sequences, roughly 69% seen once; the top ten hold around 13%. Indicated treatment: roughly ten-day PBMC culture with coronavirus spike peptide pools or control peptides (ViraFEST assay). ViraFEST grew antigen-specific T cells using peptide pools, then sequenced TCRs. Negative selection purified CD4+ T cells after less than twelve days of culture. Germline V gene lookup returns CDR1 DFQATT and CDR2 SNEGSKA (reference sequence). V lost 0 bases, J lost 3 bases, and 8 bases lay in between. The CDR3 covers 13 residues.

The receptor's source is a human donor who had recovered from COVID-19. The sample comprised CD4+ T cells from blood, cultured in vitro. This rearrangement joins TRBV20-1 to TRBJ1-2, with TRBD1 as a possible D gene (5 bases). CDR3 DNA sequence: TGCAGTGCTAGAGATGGACATGACTATGGCTACACCTTC. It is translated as CSARDGHDYGYTF.